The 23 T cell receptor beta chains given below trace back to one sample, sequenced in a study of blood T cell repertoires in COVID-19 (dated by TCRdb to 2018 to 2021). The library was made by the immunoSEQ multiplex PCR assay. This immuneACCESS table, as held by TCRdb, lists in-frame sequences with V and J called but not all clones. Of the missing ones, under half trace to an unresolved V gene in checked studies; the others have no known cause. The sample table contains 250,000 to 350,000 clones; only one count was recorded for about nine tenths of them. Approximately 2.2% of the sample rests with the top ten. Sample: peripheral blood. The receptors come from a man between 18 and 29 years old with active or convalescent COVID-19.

The DNA for the CDR3 is TGTGCCATAAATTCGAATCCGCGGGAAAAACTGTTTTTT. Encoded protein: CAINSNPREKLFF. The chain links TRBV24-1 to TRBJ1-4; no clear D. V was trimmed by 11 bases and J by 8 bases, leaving 17 bases between them. This CDR3 has 13 amino acids. In germline, CDR1 is KGHDR, CDR2 SFDVKD.

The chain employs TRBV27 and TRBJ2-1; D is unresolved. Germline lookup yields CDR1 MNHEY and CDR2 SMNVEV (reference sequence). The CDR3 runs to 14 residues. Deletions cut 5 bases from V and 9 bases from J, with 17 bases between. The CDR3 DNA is TGTGCCAGCAGTCTCTATCTCCAGGCAGTTGAGCAGTTCTTC. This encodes CASSLYLQAVEQFF.

The CDR3 loop reads CASSLDRGNRYTF. The DNA for the CDR3 is TGCGCCAGCAGCTTAGACAGGGGTAATCGCTACACCTTC. V gene TRBV5-1 combines with J gene TRBJ1-2; the match to TRBD1 covers 8 bases. The CDR3 runs 13 residues. Germline CDR1 reads SGHRS; CDR2 reads YFSETQ. V lost 2 bases, J lost 9 bases, and 6 bases stayed unmatched.

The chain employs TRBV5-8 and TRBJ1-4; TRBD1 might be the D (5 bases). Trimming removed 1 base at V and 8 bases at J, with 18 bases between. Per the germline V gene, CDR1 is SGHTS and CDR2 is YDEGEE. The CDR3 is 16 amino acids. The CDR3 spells CASSLWSAGGDEKLFF. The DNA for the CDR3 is TGTGCCAGCAGCTTGTGGTCGGCCGGGGGTGACGAAAAACTGTTTTTT. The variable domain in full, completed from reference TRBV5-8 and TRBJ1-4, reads EAGVTQSPTHLIKTRGQQATLRCSPISGHTSVYWYQQALGLGLQFLLWYDEGEERNRGNFPPRFSGRQFPNYSSELNVNALELEDSALYLCASSLWSAGGDEKLFFGSGTQLSVL.

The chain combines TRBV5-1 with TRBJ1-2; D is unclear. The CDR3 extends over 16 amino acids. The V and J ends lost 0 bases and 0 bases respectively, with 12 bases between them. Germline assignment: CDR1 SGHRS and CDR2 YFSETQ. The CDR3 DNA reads TGCGCCAGCAGCTTGGATTTGGCAGTTTCTAACTATGGCTACACCTTC. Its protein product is CASSLDLAVSNYGYTF.

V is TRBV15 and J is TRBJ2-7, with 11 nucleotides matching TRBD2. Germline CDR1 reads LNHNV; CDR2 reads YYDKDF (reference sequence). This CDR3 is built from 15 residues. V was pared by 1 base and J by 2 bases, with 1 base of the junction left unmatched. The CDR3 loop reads CATSRGSGRAYEQYF. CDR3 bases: TGTGCCACCAGCAGAGGTAGCGGGAGGGCCTACGAGCAGTACTTC.

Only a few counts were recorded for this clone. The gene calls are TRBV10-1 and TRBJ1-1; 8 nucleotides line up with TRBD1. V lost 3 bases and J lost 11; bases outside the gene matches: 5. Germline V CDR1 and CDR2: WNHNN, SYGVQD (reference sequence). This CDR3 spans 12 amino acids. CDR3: CASSEGQGRAFF. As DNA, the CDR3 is TGCGCCAGCAGTGAAGGACAGGGCCGGGCTTTCTTT.

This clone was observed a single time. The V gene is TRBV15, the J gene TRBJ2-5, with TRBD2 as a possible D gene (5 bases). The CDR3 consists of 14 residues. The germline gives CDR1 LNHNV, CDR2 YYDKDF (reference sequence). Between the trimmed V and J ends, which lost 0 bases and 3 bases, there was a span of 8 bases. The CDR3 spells CATSRDAGEETQYF. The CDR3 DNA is TGTGCCACCAGCAGAGATGCCGGGGAAGAGACCCAGTACTTC.

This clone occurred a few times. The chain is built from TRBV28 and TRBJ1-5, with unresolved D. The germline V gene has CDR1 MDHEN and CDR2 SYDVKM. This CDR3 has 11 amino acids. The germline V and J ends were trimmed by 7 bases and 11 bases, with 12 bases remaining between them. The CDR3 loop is CASMLQDSQHF. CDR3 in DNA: TGTGCCAGCATGCTCCAGGACTCCCAGCATTTT.

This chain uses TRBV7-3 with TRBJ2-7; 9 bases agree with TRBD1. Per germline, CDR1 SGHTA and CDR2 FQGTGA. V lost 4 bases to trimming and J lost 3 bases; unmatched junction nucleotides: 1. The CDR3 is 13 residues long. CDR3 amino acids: CASSWGQGYEQYF. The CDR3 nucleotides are TGTGCCAGCAGCTGGGGACAGGGCTACGAGCAGTACTTC.

This chain's CDR3 is CASSFSAGGTDTQYF. In DNA, the CDR3 is TGTGCCAGCAGCTTCTCGGCGGGAGGCACAGATACGCAGTATTTT. This chain links TRBV7-3 with TRBJ2-3; TRBD2 aligns across 7 bases. Germline V gene data show CDR1 as SGHTA and CDR2 as FQGTGA. The trim removed 3 bases at V and 1 base at J, leaving 4 bases unmatched. This CDR3 has 15 residues.

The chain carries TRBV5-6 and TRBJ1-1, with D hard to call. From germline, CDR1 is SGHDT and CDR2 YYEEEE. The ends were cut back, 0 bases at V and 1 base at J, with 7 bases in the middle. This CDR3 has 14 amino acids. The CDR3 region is CASSLGGTNTEAFF. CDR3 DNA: TGTGCCAGCAGCTTGGGAGGTACGAACACTGAAGCTTTCTTT.

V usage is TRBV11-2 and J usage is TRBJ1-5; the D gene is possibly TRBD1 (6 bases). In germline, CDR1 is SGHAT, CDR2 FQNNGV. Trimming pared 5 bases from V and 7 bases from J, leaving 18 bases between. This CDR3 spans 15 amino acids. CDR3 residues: CASSRTGSFGQPQHF. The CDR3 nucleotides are TGTGCCAGCAGCCGTACAGGGTCCTTCGGGCAGCCCCAGCATTTT.

The CDR3 region has the DNA TGTGCCAGTAGTATGGGGACTAGCGGGGATGGTTACAATGAGCAGTTCTTC. It is translated as CASSMGTSGDGYNEQFF. The chain recombines TRBV19 with TRBJ2-1, with 13 bases that match TRBD2. The V and J ends lost 3 bases and 4 bases, in that order; junction bases with no gene match: 6. The CDR3 covers 17 residues. The germline V gene encodes CDR1 LNHDA and CDR2 SQIVND (reference sequence). The variable domain in full, completed from reference TRBV19 and TRBJ2-1, reads DGGITQSPKYLFRKEGQNVTLSCEQNLNHDAMYWYRQDPGQGLRLIYYSQIVNDFQKGDIAEGYSVSREKKESFPLTVTSAQKNPTAFYLCASSMGTSGDGYNEQFFGPGTRLTVL.

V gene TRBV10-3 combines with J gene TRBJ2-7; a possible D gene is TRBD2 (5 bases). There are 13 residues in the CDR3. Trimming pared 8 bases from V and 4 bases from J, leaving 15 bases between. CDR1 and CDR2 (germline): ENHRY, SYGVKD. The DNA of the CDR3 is TGTGCCATCTCGGGGAGTACCACTTACGAGCAGTACTTC. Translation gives CAISGSTTYEQYF.

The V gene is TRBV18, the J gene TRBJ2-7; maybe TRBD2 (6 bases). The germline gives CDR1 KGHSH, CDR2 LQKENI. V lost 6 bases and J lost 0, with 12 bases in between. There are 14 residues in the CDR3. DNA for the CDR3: TGTGCCAGCTCGGAGGGCCTATTCTCCTACGAGCAGTACTTC. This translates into CASSEGLFSYEQYF.

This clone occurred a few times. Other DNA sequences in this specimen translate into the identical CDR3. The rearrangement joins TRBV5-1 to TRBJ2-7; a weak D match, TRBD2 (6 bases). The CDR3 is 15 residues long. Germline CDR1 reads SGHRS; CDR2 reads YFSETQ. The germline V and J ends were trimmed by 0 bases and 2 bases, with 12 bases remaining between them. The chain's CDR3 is CASSLAPGGTYEQYF. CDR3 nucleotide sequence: TGCGCCAGCAGCTTGGCCCCGGGCGGGACCTACGAGCAGTACTTC.

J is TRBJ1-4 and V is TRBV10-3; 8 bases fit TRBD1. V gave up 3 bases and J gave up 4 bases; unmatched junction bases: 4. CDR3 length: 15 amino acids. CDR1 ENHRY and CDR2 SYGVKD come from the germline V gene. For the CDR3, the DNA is TGTGCCATCAGTGAACACGGACAGGGTAATGAAAAACTGTTTTTT. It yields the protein CAISEHGQGNEKLFF.

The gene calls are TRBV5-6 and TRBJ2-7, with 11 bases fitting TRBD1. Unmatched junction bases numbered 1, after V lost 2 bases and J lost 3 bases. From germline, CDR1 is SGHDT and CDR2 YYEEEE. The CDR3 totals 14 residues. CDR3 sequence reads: CASSLGTGGYEQYF. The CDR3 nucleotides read TGTGCCAGCAGCTTAGGGACAGGGGGCTACGAGCAGTACTTC.

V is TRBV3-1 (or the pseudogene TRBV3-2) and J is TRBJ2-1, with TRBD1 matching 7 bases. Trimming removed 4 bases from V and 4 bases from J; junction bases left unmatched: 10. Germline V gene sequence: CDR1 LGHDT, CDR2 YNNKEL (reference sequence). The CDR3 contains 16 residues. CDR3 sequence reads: CASSPLPGQRYNEQFF. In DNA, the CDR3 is TGTGCCAGCAGCCCTCTTCCGGGACAGAGATACAATGAGCAGTTCTTC.

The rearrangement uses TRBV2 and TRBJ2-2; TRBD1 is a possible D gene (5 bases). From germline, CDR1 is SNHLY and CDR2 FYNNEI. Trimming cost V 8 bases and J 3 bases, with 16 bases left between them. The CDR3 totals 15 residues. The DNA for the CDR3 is TGTGCCAGCGCTGAAGGACATACGGACACCGGGGAGCTGTTTTTT. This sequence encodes CASAEGHTDTGELFF.

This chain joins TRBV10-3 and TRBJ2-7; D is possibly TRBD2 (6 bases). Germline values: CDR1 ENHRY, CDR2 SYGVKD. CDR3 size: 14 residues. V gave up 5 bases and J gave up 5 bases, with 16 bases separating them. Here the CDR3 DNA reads TGTGCCATCAGTAAACGGGAGTCCCTGGACGAGCAGTACTTC. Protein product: CAISKRESLDEQYF.

The CDR3 bases are TGTGCCAGCAGTGCTGTTAGGGGGGAGACCCAGTACTTC. Translating it yields CASSAVRGETQYF. The rearrangement uses TRBV6-4 and TRBJ2-5; tentatively, D is TRBD1 (6 bases). Trimming took off 4 bases at V and 5 bases at J, with 11 bases between the two ends. Germline CDR1 reads MRHNA; CDR2 reads SNTAGT. This CDR3 has 13 residues.